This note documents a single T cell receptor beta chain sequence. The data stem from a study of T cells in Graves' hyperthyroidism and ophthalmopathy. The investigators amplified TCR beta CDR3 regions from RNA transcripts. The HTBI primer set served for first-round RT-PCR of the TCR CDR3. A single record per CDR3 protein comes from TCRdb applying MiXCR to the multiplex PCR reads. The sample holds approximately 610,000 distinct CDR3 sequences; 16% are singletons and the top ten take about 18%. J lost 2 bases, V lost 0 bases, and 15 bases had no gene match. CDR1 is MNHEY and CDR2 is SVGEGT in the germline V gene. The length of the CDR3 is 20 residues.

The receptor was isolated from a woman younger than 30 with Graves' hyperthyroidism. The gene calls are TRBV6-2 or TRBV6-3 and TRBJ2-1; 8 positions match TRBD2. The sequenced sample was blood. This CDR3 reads CASSYSPAEDRGGPYNEQFF. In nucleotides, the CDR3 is TGTGCCAGCAGTTACTCCCCGGCCGAGGATCGGGGGGGCCCCTACAATGAGCAGTTCTTC.